The 5 T cell receptor beta chains below were found in one sample sequenced in a study of OX40 agonist ivuxolimab in advanced cancers. The repertoire was sequenced with immunoSEQ multiplex PCR; TCRdb's copy has only in-frame clones and lacks some. The sample lists tens of thousands of clones, about four fifths seen once, with about 11% in the top ten. The sample in question was CD4+ or CD8+ T cells sorted from blood, obtained in a trial of the OX40 agonist ivuxolimab. The source is an adult with an advanced solid tumor such as melanoma, head and neck, liver or kidney cancer.

V and J are TRBV4-1 and TRBJ2-1, with D unresolved. V lost 0 bases, J lost 6 bases, and 6 bases lay in between. Germline V gives CDR1 MGHRA, CDR2 YSYEKL. This CDR3 is 13 amino acids long. CDR3 DNA sequence: TGCGCCAGCAGCCAAGAGCCGGGCAATGAGCAGTTCTTC. Its translation is CASSQEPGNEQFF.

This chain connects TRBV7-9 to TRBJ1-2, with 7 bases fitting TRBD1. From germline, CDR1 is SEHNR and CDR2 FQNEAQ (reference sequence). With V trimmed by 1 base and J by 3 bases, 2 bases remained unmatched. The CDR3 consists of 14 residues. The CDR3 loop is CASSLVQGYYGYTF. The CDR3, as DNA: TGTGCCAGCAGCTTAGTACAGGGGTACTATGGCTACACCTTC. Supplemented by reference TRBV7-9 and TRBJ1-2, the full variable domain reads DTGVSQNPRHKITKRGQNVTFRCDPISEHNRLYWYRQTLGQGPEFLTYFQNEAQLEKSRLLSDRFSAERPKGSFSTLEIQRTEQGDSAMYLCASSLVQGYYGYTFGSGTRLTVV.

The CDR3 loop reads CASIPRWGYPTLPVYEQYF. The CDR3 coding sequence is TGCGCCAGCATTCCGAGGTGGGGGTATCCCACCCTACCAGTCTACGAGCAGTACTTC. The rearrangement joins TRBV23-1 to TRBJ2-7; D possibly uses TRBD1 or TRBD2 (5 bases each). TRBV23-1 is labeled an ORF, and its function is uncertain. This CDR3 has 19 amino acids. The V and J ends lost 7 bases and 3 bases respectively, with 31 bases between them.

In this sample, this clone turned up a few times. The chain has TRBV5-8 and TRBJ1-1; D is unclear. The germline CDR1 and CDR2 sequences are SGHTS and YDEGEE. The CDR3 spans 12 residues. Trimming cost V 0 bases and J 8 bases, with 8 bases left between them. CDR3 region: CASSLGRGEAFF. In DNA form, the CDR3 reads TGTGCCAGCAGCTTGGGTCGAGGGGAAGCTTTCTTT.

The DNA for the CDR3 is TGTGCCAGCAGTTACTCGGGCGGGGGGGGATCAGAGACCCAGTACTTC. Translated, it gives CASSYSGGGGSETQYF. The chain combines TRBV6-5 with TRBJ2-5, with 9 bases identical to TRBD2. Germline loops: CDR1 MNHEY, CDR2 SVGAGI. The CDR3 spans 16 residues. The V segment lost 0 bases and the J segment 4 bases; nucleotides outside the gene matches: 6.